The 25 T cell receptor beta chains listed next were all sequenced from one sample in a study of T-cell reconstitution after alpha-beta-depleted transplantation in children. Unique molecular identifiers were incorporated during preparation of the TCRbeta library. One entry per CDR3 protein, called by TCRdb with MiXCR from the PCR reads. The data show about 240,000 distinct CDR3 sequences, over 20% seen once. Material: PBMCs, obtained before TCRalphabeta/CD19-depleted stem cell transplant. The receptors originated from a girl aged 2 to 10 with Fanconi anemia, due to receive a stem cell transplant.

This clonotype was recorded at least ten times. The chain couples TRBV20-1 to TRBJ2-3; TRBD2 matches 10 bases. The germline V gene encodes CDR1 DFQATT and CDR2 SNEGSKA (reference sequence). After removal of 5 bases from V and 6 bases from J, the junction contained 17 bases not matched to a gene. The length of the CDR3 is 17 residues. CDR3 in DNA: TGCAGTGCTCCCTCCTTCGGGCTAGCGGGAGCCACGGATACGCAGTATTTT. This sequence encodes CSAPSFGLAGATDTQYF.

The table lists this clonotype with many counts. This sequence joins TRBV7-2 and TRBJ2-5, with D perhaps matching TRBD1 or TRBD2 (5 bases each). The CDR3 has 14 residues. V dropped 5 bases and J dropped 5 bases, with 15 bases sitting between them. Germline V lookup: CDR1 SGHTA, CDR2 FQGNSA. CDR3 in DNA: TGTGCCAGCAGCATGCCCGGGGCGCGGGAGACCCAGTACTTC. Its translation is CASSMPGARETQYF.

This clonotype has at least ten counts. Germline is not matched at one junction end, which may reflect a read error. The chain joins TRBV5-1 to TRBJ2-1; D is unclear. The CDR3 totals 15 residues. The germline gives CDR1 SGHRS, CDR2 YFSETQ. The CDR3 nucleotides read TGTGCCAGCAGCTTAGGGCAGAGCTCCTACAATGAGCAGTTCTTC. As protein: CASSLGQSSYNEQFF.

This clonotype was seen repeatedly, ten times or more. This chain links TRBV29-1 with TRBJ2-2; D could derive from TRBD1 or TRBD2 (6 bases each). CDR1 SQVTM and CDR2 ANQGSEA come from the germline V gene. The V and J ends lost 4 bases and 3 bases respectively, with 12 bases between them. The CDR3 consists of 14 residues. This CDR3 reads CSVGGGGDTGELFF. The CDR3 nucleotides read TGCAGCGTTGGTGGAGGGGGTGACACCGGGGAGCTGTTTTTT.

With respect to this clonotype: A junction end diverges from the germline sequence, so it may reflect a read error. This chain joins TRBV20-1 and TRBJ2-2, with TRBD2 matching 9 bases. The germline V gene encodes CDR1 DFQATT and CDR2 SNEGSKA (reference sequence). The CDR3 covers 20 residues. CDR3 amino acids: CSARDRIISGGLTNTGELFF. The CDR3 region has the DNA TGCAGTGCTAGAGATCGCATAATTAGCGGGGGACTCACGAACACCGGGGAGTTGTTTTTT.

This clonotype was counted at least ten times. This chain links TRBV29-1 with TRBJ2-1; weak D call: TRBD2 (6 bases). V lost 6 bases and J 0 bases, leaving 18 bases between the germline ends. The CDR3 consists of 16 residues. The germline V gene has CDR1 SQVTM and CDR2 ANQGSEA. CDR3 sequence (DNA): TGCAGCGTCGGGGGACCGTCGGGAGACTCCTACAATGAGCAGTTCTTC. It yields the protein CSVGGPSGDSYNEQFF.

This clonotype came up a few times. This chain joins TRBV20-1 and TRBJ2-3; D call uncertain. This CDR3 is 12 amino acids long. Trimming removed 6 bases from V and 4 bases from J, with 11 bases in between. The V gene's germline CDR1 is DFQATT and CDR2 SNEGSKA (reference sequence). The CDR3 spells CSAALAPDTQYF. Here the CDR3 DNA reads TGCAGTGCCGCACTTGCTCCAGATACGCAGTATTTT.

There are many counts of this clonotype. The chain links TRBV6-4 to TRBJ2-7; the match to TRBD2 covers 9 bases. The CDR3 has 13 residues. Germline CDR1 and CDR2: MRHNA and SNTAGT. With V trimmed by 10 bases and J by 5 bases, 9 bases remained unmatched. CDR3 amino acids: CANAGTSLDEQYF. The CDR3 DNA follows: TGTGCCAACGCCGGGACTAGCCTCGACGAGCAGTACTTC.

This clonotype was detected a few times. This chain joins TRBV10-3 and TRBJ2-3; D ambiguous. Germline-derived CDR1 and CDR2 are ENHRY and SYGVKD. The CDR3 extends over 15 amino acids. Between the trimmed V and J ends, which lost 6 bases and 0 bases, there was a span of 13 bases. CDR3 sequence reads: CAIRISFSSTDTQYF. For the CDR3, the DNA is TGTGCCATCAGGATTTCGTTTTCTAGCACAGATACGCAGTATTTT.

This clonotype was picked up many times. This rearrangement joins TRBV12-3 or TRBV12-4 to TRBJ2-7; either TRBD1 or TRBD2 may fit D (5 bases each). This CDR3 spans 15 amino acids. Trimming removed 5 bases at V and 6 bases at J, with 20 bases between. The CDR3 loop is CASSPSPGPNFEQYF. The CDR3, as DNA: TGTGCCAGCAGTCCTAGCCCGGGACCCAATTTCGAGCAGTACTTC.

This chain links TRBV6-5 with TRBJ2-5; 13 positions match TRBD2. Per germline, CDR1 MNHEY and CDR2 SVGAGI. This CDR3 is built from 19 residues. Trimming removed 2 bases from V and 5 bases from J; junction bases left unmatched: 14. Written as DNA, the CDR3 is TGTGCCAGCAGTTACACAGTCGGTAGGACTAGCGGGAGTGTCGAGACCCAGTACTTC. As protein: CASSYTVGRTSGSVETQYF.

V usage is TRBV29-1 and J usage is TRBJ2-3; 11 nucleotides match TRBD2. This CDR3 is built from 15 residues. The germline gives CDR1 SQVTM, CDR2 ANQGSEA. J was trimmed by 3 bases and V by 6 bases; bases with no gene match: 8. Written as DNA, the CDR3 is TGCAGCGTCGCTGGGACTAGCGGAGAGACAGATACGCAGTATTTT. Encoded protein: CSVAGTSGETDTQYF.

This clonotype was seen a handful of times. The rearrangement joins TRBV10-3 to TRBJ2-3; D is undetermined. V lost 4 bases, J lost 5 bases, and 7 bases lay in between. The length of the CDR3 is 12 residues. Germline CDR1 reads ENHRY; CDR2 reads SYGVKD. In DNA form, the CDR3 reads TGTGCCATCAGTGCACATGGAGATACGCAGTATTTT. Amino acid sequence: CAISAHGDTQYF.

The chain combines TRBV5-1 with TRBJ2-7; 8 bases line up with TRBD1. Germline CDR1 reads SGHRS; CDR2 reads YFSETQ. Trimming cost V 4 bases and J 0 bases; bases outside gene matches: 12. CDR3 length: 17 residues. Written as DNA, the CDR3 is TGCGCCAGCAGCGGACCCCGGGACAGGTCAAGCTCCTACGAGCAGTACTTC. This gives the protein CASSGPRDRSSSYEQYF.

V usage is TRBV20-1 and J usage is TRBJ2-7; D tentatively reads TRBD1 or TRBD2 (5 bases each). Germline CDR1 is DFQATT and CDR2 is SNEGSKA (reference sequence). V lost 2 bases to trimming and J lost 3 bases, with 14 bases between them. The CDR3 is 14 residues long. The CDR3 DNA follows: TGCAGTGCTAGAAAGACCGGGGCACTCTACGAGCAGTACTTC. As protein: CSARKTGALYEQYF.

The V gene is TRBV5-1, the J gene TRBJ2-5, with 9 nucleotides matching TRBD1. Germline V CDR1 and CDR2: SGHRS, YFSETQ. Germline trimming cut 3 bases from V and 1 base from J; bases unmatched to any gene: 1. The CDR3 has 14 amino acids. This chain's CDR3 is CASSWDRAQETQYF. The CDR3 DNA is TGCGCCAGCAGCTGGGACAGGGCCCAAGAGACCCAGTACTTC.

This clonotype was seen more than once but under ten times. The chain combines TRBV29-1 with TRBJ2-7; tentatively, D is TRBD1 (6 bases). This CDR3 has 14 amino acids. CDR1 and CDR2 (germline): SQVTM, ANQGSEA. V lost 4 bases to trimming and J lost 2 bases, with 15 bases between them. For the CDR3, the DNA is TGCAGCGTTGGCCACACAGGGTTTCCCTACGAGCAGTACTTC. It is translated as CSVGHTGFPYEQYF.

This clonotype has only a few counts. This sequence joins TRBV28 and TRBJ1-3; D not certain. The CDR3 spans 16 residues. CDR1 MDHEN and CDR2 SYDVKM come from the germline V gene. V was cut by 6 bases and J by 0 bases, with 15 bases left in between. CDR3 in amino acids: CASRTLDLVSGNTIYF. The CDR3 bases are TGTGCCAGCAGAACATTGGACCTAGTCTCTGGAAACACCATATATTTT. The whole variable domain, filled in from reference TRBV28 and TRBJ1-3, reads DVKVTQSSRYLVKRTGEKVFLECVQDMDHENMFWYRQDPGLGLRLIYFSYDVKMKEKGDIPEGYSVSREKKERFSLILESASTNQTSMYLCASRTLDLVSGNTIYFGEGSWLTVV.

This clonotype was picked up a small number of times. V is TRBV20-1 and J is TRBJ2-3, with TRBD2 identical over 7 bases. The CDR3 loop spans 16 amino acids. The V segment lost 6 bases and the J segment 6 bases; nucleotides outside the gene matches: 18. Germline lookup yields CDR1 DFQATT and CDR2 SNEGSKA (reference sequence). In DNA, the CDR3 is TGCAGTGCCGCCCCACCCGGGGGGTATCGTTCGGATACGCAGTATTTT. Its protein is CSAAPPGGYRSDTQYF.

The chain combines TRBV12-3 or TRBV12-4 with TRBJ2-3; TRBD2 aligns across 10 bases. The CDR3 contains 19 residues. V was pared by 10 bases and J by 2 bases, with 21 bases of the junction left unmatched. The CDR3 bases are TGTGCCATCTGTTTCCCTAGCGGGAGAAGGGGACTCCTCACAGATACGCAGTATTTT. This sequence encodes CAICFPSGRRGLLTDTQYF.

The CDR3 DNA follows: TGTGCCAGCGGGCGGGAGGGCGGCACAGATACGCAGTATTTT. It translates to CASGREGGTDTQYF. The chain has TRBV6-1 and TRBJ2-3, with 9 bases matching TRBD2. After removal of 8 bases from V and 1 base from J, the junction contained 4 bases not matched to a gene. The CDR3 covers 14 residues. CDR1 is MNHNS, CDR2 SASEGT, per germline.

This clonotype was recorded at least ten times. The chain is built from TRBV6-5 and TRBJ2-2; tentative D call: TRBD2 (5 bases). With 2 bases removed from V and 9 bases from J, the gap between germline ends came to 10 bases. The CDR3 loop spans 13 amino acids. Germline V gives CDR1 MNHEY, CDR2 SVGAGI. The CDR3 sequence: CASSYNGGRELFF. The CDR3 DNA is TGTGCCAGCAGTTACAATGGAGGCAGGGAGCTGTTTTTT.

The genes are TRBV28 and TRBJ2-1, with TRBD1 matching 8 bases. After removal of 5 bases from V and 3 bases from J, the junction contained 6 bases not matched to a gene. The CDR3 runs to 15 residues. CDR1 MDHEN and CDR2 SYDVKM come from the germline V gene. This CDR3 reads CASSPTGTGYNEQFF. The DNA of the CDR3 is TGTGCCAGCAGTCCTACCGGGACAGGCTACAATGAGCAGTTCTTC. Together with reference TRBV28 and TRBJ2-1, the CDR3 gives the full variable domain: DVKVTQSSRYLVKRTGEKVFLECVQDMDHENMFWYRQDPGLGLRLIYFSYDVKMKEKGDIPEGYSVSREKKERFSLILESASTNQTSMYLCASSPTGTGYNEQFFGPGTRLTVL.

This clonotype was counted ten times or more. The chain recombines TRBV7-9 with TRBJ2-5; D gene unclear. Germline V gene sequence: CDR1 SEHNR, CDR2 FQNEAQ (reference sequence). Trimming stripped 7 bases from V and 8 bases from J, with 23 bases between. This CDR3 region has 15 residues. CDR3 in DNA: TGTGCCAGCAACTTTGGTTGGCGAGGAGATAGAACCCAGTACTTC. It specifies CASNFGWRGDRTQYF.

The V and J genes are TRBV5-1 and TRBJ2-7; TRBD2 is a possible D gene (5 bases). CDR1 is SGHRS and CDR2 is YFSETQ in the germline V gene. The CDR3 consists of 15 residues. V lost 4 bases and J 0 bases, leaving 14 bases between the germline ends. The CDR3 is CASSTRAVSSYEQYF. The CDR3 DNA sequence: TGCGCCAGCAGCACTAGAGCGGTTAGCTCCTACGAGCAGTACTTC. The full variable domain, rest sourced from reference TRBV5-1 and TRBJ2-7, is KAGVTQTPRYLIKTRGQQVTLSCSPISGHRSVSWYQQTPGQGLQFLFEYFSETQRNKGNFPGRFSGRQFSNSRSEMNVSTLELGDSALYLCASSTRAVSSYEQYFGPGTRLTVT.